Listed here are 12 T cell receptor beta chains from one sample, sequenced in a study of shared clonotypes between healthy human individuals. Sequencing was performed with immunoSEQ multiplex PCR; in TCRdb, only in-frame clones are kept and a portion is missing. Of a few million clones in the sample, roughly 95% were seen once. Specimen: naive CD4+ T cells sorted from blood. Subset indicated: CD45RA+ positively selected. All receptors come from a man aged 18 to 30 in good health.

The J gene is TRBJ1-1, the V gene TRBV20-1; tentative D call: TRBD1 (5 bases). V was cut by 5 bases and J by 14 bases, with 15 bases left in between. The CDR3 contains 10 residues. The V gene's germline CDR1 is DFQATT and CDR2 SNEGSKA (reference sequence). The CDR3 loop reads CSARWETDFF. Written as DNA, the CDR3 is TGCAGTGCTCGGTGGGAGACAGACTTCTTT.

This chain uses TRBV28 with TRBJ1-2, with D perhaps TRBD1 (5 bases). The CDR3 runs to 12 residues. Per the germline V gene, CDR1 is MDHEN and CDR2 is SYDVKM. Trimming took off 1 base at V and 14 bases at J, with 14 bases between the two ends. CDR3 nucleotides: TGTGCCAGCAGTTTATCCATTGCGACAGAAACCTTC. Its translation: CASSLSIATETF.

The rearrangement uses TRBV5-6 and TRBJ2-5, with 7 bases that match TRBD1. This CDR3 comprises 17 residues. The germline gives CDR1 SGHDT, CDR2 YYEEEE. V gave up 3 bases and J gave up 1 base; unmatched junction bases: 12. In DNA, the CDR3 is TGTGCCAGCAGCTCTCCGCTTAGGGGGCCCATCCAAGAGACCCAGTACTTC. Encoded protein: CASSSPLRGPIQETQYF.

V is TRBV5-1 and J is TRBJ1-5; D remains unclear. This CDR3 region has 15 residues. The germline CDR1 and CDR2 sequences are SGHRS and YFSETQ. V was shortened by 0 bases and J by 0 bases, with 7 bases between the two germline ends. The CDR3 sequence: CASSLEPYSNQPQHF. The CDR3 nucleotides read TGCGCCAGCAGCTTGGAACCGTATAGCAATCAGCCCCAGCATTTT.

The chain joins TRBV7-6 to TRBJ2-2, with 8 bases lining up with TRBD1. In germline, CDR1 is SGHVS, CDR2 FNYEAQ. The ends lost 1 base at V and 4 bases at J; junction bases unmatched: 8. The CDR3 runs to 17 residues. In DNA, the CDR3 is TGTGCCAGCAGCTTAGGCCCCAGGGGGCTTCGCACCGGGGAGCTGTTTTTT. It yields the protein CASSLGPRGLRTGELFF.

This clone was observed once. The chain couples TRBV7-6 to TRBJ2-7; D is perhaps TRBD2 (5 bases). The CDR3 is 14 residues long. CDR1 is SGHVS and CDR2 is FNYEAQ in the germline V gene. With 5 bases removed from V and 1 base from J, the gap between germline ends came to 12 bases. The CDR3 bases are TGTGCCAGCAGCGTTTCCAGCGGATCCTACGAGCAGTACTTC. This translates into CASSVSSGSYEQYF. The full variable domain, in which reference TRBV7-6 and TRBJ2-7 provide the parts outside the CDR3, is GAGVSQSPRYKVTKRGQDVALRCDPISGHVSLYWYRQALGQGPEFLTYFNYEAQQDKSGLPNDRFSAERPEGSISTLTIQRTEQRDSAMYRCASSVSSGSYEQYFGPGTRLTVT.

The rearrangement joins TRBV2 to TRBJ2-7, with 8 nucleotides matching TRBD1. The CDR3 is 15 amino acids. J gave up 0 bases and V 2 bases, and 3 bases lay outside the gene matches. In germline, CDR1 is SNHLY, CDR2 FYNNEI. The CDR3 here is CASSEQGASSYEQYF. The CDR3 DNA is TGTGCCAGCAGTGAACAGGGGGCTAGCTCCTACGAGCAGTACTTC.

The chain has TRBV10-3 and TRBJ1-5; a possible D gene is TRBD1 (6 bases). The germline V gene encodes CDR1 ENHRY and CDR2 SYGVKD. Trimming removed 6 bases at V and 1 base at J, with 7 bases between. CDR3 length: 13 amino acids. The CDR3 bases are TGTGCCATCAGCGGACAGAGCAATCAGCCCCAGCATTTT. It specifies CAISGQSNQPQHF.

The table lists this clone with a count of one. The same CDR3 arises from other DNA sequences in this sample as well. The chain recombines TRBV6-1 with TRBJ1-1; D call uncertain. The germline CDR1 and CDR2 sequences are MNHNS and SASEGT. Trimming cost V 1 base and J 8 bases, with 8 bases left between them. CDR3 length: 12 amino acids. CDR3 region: CASSEGSTEAFF. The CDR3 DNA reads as TGTGCCAGCAGTGAAGGGAGTACGGAAGCTTTCTTT.

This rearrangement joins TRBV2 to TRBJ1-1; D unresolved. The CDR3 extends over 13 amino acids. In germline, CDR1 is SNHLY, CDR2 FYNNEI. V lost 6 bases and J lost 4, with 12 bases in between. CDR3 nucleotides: TGTGCCAGCAGCGCCCGGGTGACCACTGAAGCTTTCTTT. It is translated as CASSARVTTEAFF.

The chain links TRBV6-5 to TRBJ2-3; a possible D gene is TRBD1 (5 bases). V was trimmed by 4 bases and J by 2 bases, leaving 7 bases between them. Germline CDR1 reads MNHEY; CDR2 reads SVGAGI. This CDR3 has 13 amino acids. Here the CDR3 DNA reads TGTGCCAGCAGTTGGGGCCACACAGATACGCAGTATTTT. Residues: CASSWGHTDTQYF.

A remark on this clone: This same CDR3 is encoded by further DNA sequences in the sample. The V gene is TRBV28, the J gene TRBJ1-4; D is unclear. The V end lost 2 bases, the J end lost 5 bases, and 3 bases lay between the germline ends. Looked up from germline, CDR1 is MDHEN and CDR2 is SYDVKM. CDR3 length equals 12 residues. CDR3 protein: CASSLPNEKLFF. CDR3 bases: TGTGCCAGCAGTTTACCCAATGAAAAACTGTTTTTT.